This passage covers 5 T cell receptor beta chains from one sample sequenced in a study of blood T cell repertoires in COVID-19. TCRdb keeps only in-frame clones here, not all; method: immunoSEQ multiplex PCR. The table includes about 220,000 clones, around 82% detected once. The sample consisted of peripheral blood. The receptors stem from a woman of 80 years or more with acute or convalescent COVID-19.

This clone was seen a single time. The sample has other DNA sequences that encode this CDR3 too. The gene calls are TRBV12-3 or TRBV12-4 and TRBJ1-1; D unclear. The CDR3 totals 12 residues. Trimming left V 1 base short and J 8 bases short, with 8 bases between. CDR3 amino acids: CASSLGAGEAFF. Written as DNA, the CDR3 is TGTGCCAGCAGTTTAGGGGCAGGAGAAGCTTTCTTT.

This clone showed up just a few times. This chain joins TRBV6-1 and TRBJ1-6; D is ambiguous. Germline values: CDR1 MNHNS, CDR2 SASEGT. Trimming removed 3 bases from V and 10 bases from J, with 10 bases in between. CDR3 length: 13 amino acids. The CDR3 loop reads CASSDEVGSPLHF. In DNA, the CDR3 is TGTGCCAGCAGTGACGAGGTAGGATCACCCCTCCACTTT.

This clone was observed once. The chain is built from TRBV29-1 and TRBJ2-7; D not certain. With 4 bases removed from V and 3 bases from J, the gap between germline ends came to 10 bases. This CDR3 has 12 amino acids. Germline V lookup: CDR1 SQVTM, CDR2 ANQGSEA. The CDR3 region has the DNA TGCAGCGTTGTGACAACAAGCTACGAGCAGTACTTC. Translating gives CSVVTTSYEQYF.

The chain recombines TRBV7-2 with TRBJ2-5; 8 bases are shared with TRBD2. Germline CDR1 SGHTA, CDR2 FQGNSA. The CDR3 contains 14 residues. Trimming took 5 bases from V and 8 from J; bases not matched to a gene: 10. The CDR3, as DNA: TGTGCCAGCAGCCCCCGGGTAGCGGGGAGTACCCAGTACTTC. This encodes CASSPRVAGSTQYF.

The V call is TRBV7-9, the J call TRBJ2-3; D is undetermined. V lost 2 bases and J lost 6, with 6 bases in between. Germline CDR1 reads SEHNR; CDR2 reads FQNEAQ (reference sequence). This CDR3 is built from 12 residues. Written as DNA, the CDR3 is TGTGCCAGCAGCTTAAAACTGGATACGCAGTATTTT. This gives the protein CASSLKLDTQYF.